This TCR beta chain was documented in a study of blood T cell repertoires in COVID-19. Produced via immunoSEQ multiplex PCR; TCRdb's table is partial and in-frame only. The sample lists some 430,000 clones, about 92% occurring once. Trimming at V came to 4 bases and at J to 7 bases, leaving 8 bases not matched to a gene. Germline assignment: CDR1 SGDLS and CDR2 YYNGEE. CDR3 length equals 15 residues. This clone was counted a single time. This sequence originates from a young man who had recovered from COVID-19. The chain couples TRBV9 to TRBJ2-2; 9 bases map to TRBD1. The sequencing input was PBMCs or T cells enriched from blood (not recorded which). CDR3 loop: CASSPRTGVNGELFF. In DNA form, the CDR3 reads TGTGCCAGCAGCCCGAGGACAGGGGTCAACGGGGAGCTGTTTTTT.